This T cell receptor beta chain was observed in a study of identical twins. TCRdb independently ran MiXCR on the 5' RACE reads; one entry per CDR3 protein. The table shows 750,000 to 950,000 distinct CDR3 sequences, with 9% to 15% occurring only once. Findings and limits, study-wide: Twin-shared out-of-frame alpha sequences were enriched for low generation probability. Within monozygotic twins, out-of-frame TCR alpha sharing was underestimated by the models. Invariant MAIT and iNKT cells may have partly biased zero-insertion analyses. A lower insertion count was a feature of abundant cord blood beta clonotypes, with no such feature in memory repertoires.

In germline, CDR1 is ENHRY, CDR2 SYGVKD. V lost 8 bases and J lost 8, with 22 bases in between. The CDR3 is 15 residues long. This clonotype was counted a few times. The antigen is not known. The sample was also linked to a second study, of yellow fever vaccine responses in identical twins.

This sequence was found in a woman between 18 and 29 years old in good health. The chain links TRBV10-3 to TRBJ2-1, with D unclear. Sequences were obtained from PBMCs. CDR3 nucleotide sequence: TGTGCCATCGCCGCGACCGGACCTGGTATGGATGAGCAGTTCTTC. Translated: CAIAATGPGMDEQFF.